Presented here are 30 T cell receptor beta chains from one specimen sequenced in a study of blood T cell repertoires in COVID-19. Data came from immunoSEQ multiplex PCR; TCRdb stores just in-frame clones and leaves some out. Of 95,000 to 150,000 clones listed, more than 75% are singletons. Sequenced input: peripheral blood. These receptors originate from a man between 60 and 70 years old with acute or convalescent COVID-19.

The V gene is TRBV5-1, the J gene TRBJ1-1; possibly TRBD1 for D (6 bases). V was pared by 1 base and J by 5 bases, with 15 bases between. From germline, CDR1 is SGHRS and CDR2 YFSETQ. This CDR3 has 15 amino acids. DNA for the CDR3: TGCGCCAGCAGCTTGTCGATCGGGGGGCATACTGAAGCTTTCTTT. It specifies CASSLSIGGHTEAFF.

The V call is TRBV5-1, the J call TRBJ2-2; 14 bases agree with TRBD2. CDR1 and CDR2 (germline): SGHRS, YFSETQ. This CDR3 spans 18 amino acids. V was pared by 4 bases and J by 3 bases, with 8 bases of the junction left unmatched. CDR3 sequence: CASSALTSGRADTGELFF. Here the CDR3 DNA reads TGCGCCAGCAGCGCCCTGACTAGCGGGAGGGCTGACACCGGGGAGCTGTTTTTT.

The V and J genes are TRBV7-3 and TRBJ1-5; D is possibly TRBD1 (6 bases). CDR3 length equals 17 residues. CDR1 SGHTA and CDR2 FQGTGA come from the germline V gene. V was cut by 5 bases and J by 0 bases, with 17 bases left in between. The CDR3 sequence: CASSRDRKYYSNQPQHF. In DNA, the CDR3 is TGTGCCAGCAGCCGCGACAGGAAATATTATAGCAATCAGCCCCAGCATTTT.

The CDR3 nucleotides read TGTGCCAGTAGTATAGGAAGTGGCTCGATTTACGAGCAGTACTTC. This encodes CASSIGSGSIYEQYF. The chain links TRBV19 to TRBJ2-7; D gene uncertain. Looked up from germline, CDR1 is LNHDA and CDR2 is SQIVND (reference sequence). V gave up 1 base and J gave up 4 bases, with 14 bases separating them. This CDR3 region has 15 residues.

The rearrangement joins TRBV21-1 to TRBJ2-7; TRBD2 reflects the table's D call only, with no check against the DNA. TRBV21-1 is reported as a pseudogene. The CDR3 consists of 15 residues. The CDR3, as DNA: TGTGCCAGCAGCAGGGGAGCTAGCGGGAGGTACGAGCAGTACTTC. It specifies CASSRGASGRYEQYF.

A few counts support this clone. V gene TRBV28 combines with J gene TRBJ2-1, with 7 positions matching TRBD1. The V segment lost 8 bases and the J segment 10 bases; nucleotides outside the gene matches: 8. The CDR3 is made up of 12 amino acids. Germline V lookup: CDR1 MDHEN, CDR2 SYDVKM. The CDR3 nucleotides read TGTGCCAGCGGGACAGCGGCAGAGGAGCAGTTCTTC. Translating it yields CASGTAAEEQFF.

This sequence joins TRBV4-3 and TRBJ2-7, with D possibly matching TRBD2 (7 bases). This CDR3 is built from 15 residues. V gave up 3 bases and J gave up 4 bases, with 16 bases separating them. Germline V gives CDR1 LGHNA, CDR2 YSLEER. CDR3 region: CASSQTRGGGYEQYF. CDR3 sequence (DNA): TGCGCCAGCAGCCAGACTCGGGGAGGGGGGTACGAGCAGTACTTC.

The J gene is TRBJ1-3, the V gene TRBV28; 7 nucleotides line up with TRBD1. Germline assignment: CDR1 MDHEN and CDR2 SYDVKM. The length of the CDR3 is 13 residues. Unmatched junction bases numbered 3, after V lost 8 bases and J lost 2 bases. The CDR3, as DNA: TGTGCCAGCGCAACAGGGGCTGGAAACACCATATATTTT. It codes for CASATGAGNTIYF.

The chain employs TRBV6-6 and TRBJ2-1, with 9 bases fitting TRBD1. The ends lost 5 bases at V and 5 bases at J; junction bases unmatched: 13. This CDR3 has 17 amino acids. Germline CDR1 MNHNY, CDR2 SVGAGI (reference sequence). CDR3 in amino acids: CASSPFKGTGLNNEQFF. The CDR3, as DNA: TGTGCCAGCAGTCCCTTTAAGGGGACAGGGCTCAACAATGAGCAGTTCTTC.

This clone was recorded only once. The chain carries TRBV5-1 and TRBJ2-3; maybe TRBD1 (5 bases). Per germline, CDR1 SGHRS and CDR2 YFSETQ. The CDR3 extends over 14 amino acids. Trimming stripped 0 bases from V and 2 bases from J, with 7 bases between. The chain's CDR3 is CASSLEGVTDTQYF. CDR3 DNA: TGCGCCAGCAGCTTGGAAGGGGTCACAGATACGCAGTATTTT.

This clone was detected only a few times. The chain uses TRBV7-2 and TRBJ2-2; D gene unclear. The germline V gene encodes CDR1 SGHTA and CDR2 FQGNSA. The ends were cut back, 0 bases at V and 1 base at J, with 6 bases in the middle. The length of the CDR3 is 15 residues. CDR3 loop: CASSLAAENTGELFF. In DNA form, the CDR3 reads TGTGCCAGCAGCTTAGCGGCGGAGAACACCGGGGAGCTGTTTTTT.

This chain connects TRBV3-1 (or the pseudogene TRBV3-2) to TRBJ2-3; 9 bases are a match to TRBD2. The CDR3 is 16 residues long. V lost 0 bases to trimming and J lost 4 bases; unmatched junction nucleotides: 5. CDR1 is LGHDT, CDR2 YNNKEL, per germline (reference sequence). The CDR3 DNA reads TGTGCCAGCAGCCAAGATAGCGGGGGTGGGGCAGATACGCAGTATTTT. This sequence encodes CASSQDSGGGADTQYF.

This chain uses TRBV6-5 with TRBJ2-3; D gene ambiguous. Germline values: CDR1 MNHEY, CDR2 SVGAGI. This CDR3 contains 15 residues. V lost 5 bases, J lost 1 base, and 13 bases lay in between. The CDR3, as DNA: TGTGCCAGCAGTCCTACTCGCTCTGGCACAGATACGCAGTATTTT. Translated, it gives CASSPTRSGTDTQYF.

CDR3 protein: CASQDRALSTDTQYF. CDR3 coding DNA: TGTGCCAGCCAAGACAGGGCCCTAAGCACAGATACGCAGTATTTT. This sequence joins TRBV28 and TRBJ2-3; 7 bases are a match to TRBD1. The CDR3 has 15 amino acids. Trimming took 8 bases from V and 0 from J; bases not matched to a gene: 8. Germline CDR1 MDHEN, CDR2 SYDVKM.

The J gene is TRBJ2-7, the V gene TRBV12-3 or TRBV12-4; possible D gene TRBD2, 5 bases. The germline V and J ends were trimmed by 6 bases and 3 bases, with 9 bases remaining between them. This CDR3 is built from 12 residues. The CDR3 nucleotides are TGTGCCAGCAGCCCGGGGAACTACGAGCAGTACTTC. Encoded protein: CASSPGNYEQYF.

The chain is built from TRBV13 and TRBJ1-2; D not certain. Germline V gene data show CDR1 as PRHDT and CDR2 as FYEKMQ (reference sequence). The V and J ends lost 2 bases and 3 bases respectively, with 13 bases between them. The CDR3 covers 15 residues. CDR3 loop: CASSLRSRGYYGYTF. The CDR3 DNA sequence: TGTGCCAGCAGCTTAAGGTCTCGGGGTTACTATGGCTACACCTTC.

CDR3 in amino acids: CAISGGRSLNTEAFF. Written as DNA, the CDR3 is TGTGCCATCAGCGGAGGTCGCAGCCTGAACACTGAAGCTTTCTTT. The chain links TRBV10-3 to TRBJ1-1; D is unresolved. CDR3 length: 15 amino acids. V lost 6 bases and J 0 bases, leaving 14 bases between the germline ends. In germline, CDR1 is ENHRY, CDR2 SYGVKD.

J is TRBJ2-2 and V is TRBV24-1, with 12 bases matching TRBD1. The V segment lost 1 base and the J segment 5 bases; nucleotides outside the gene matches: 10. Germline lookup yields CDR1 KGHDR and CDR2 SFDVKD. This CDR3 contains 19 residues. The CDR3 sequence: CATSDFPPGQGARTGELFF. The CDR3 coding sequence is TGTGCCACCAGTGATTTCCCCCCGGGACAGGGGGCGAGGACCGGGGAGCTGTTTTTT.

The chain is built from TRBV6-2 or TRBV6-3 and TRBJ1-1; D perhaps matches TRBD1 (6 bases). Germline CDR1 is MNHEY and CDR2 is SVGEGT. CDR3 size: 14 residues. Trimming shortened V by 4 bases and J by 5 bases, and 14 bases separated the two germline ends. This CDR3 is CASSLQGEETEAFF. In DNA, the CDR3 is TGTGCCAGCAGTTTACAGGGAGAAGAAACTGAAGCTTTCTTT.

The chain carries TRBV5-1 and TRBJ1-1; perhaps TRBD1 as D (6 bases). With 2 bases removed from V and 1 base from J, the gap between germline ends came to 9 bases. Germline V gene data show CDR1 as SGHRS and CDR2 as YFSETQ. The CDR3 consists of 14 residues. The CDR3 spells CASSLQQGNTEAFF. CDR3 sequence (DNA): TGCGCCAGCAGCTTACAACAGGGGAACACTGAAGCTTTCTTT.

The chain couples TRBV25-1 to TRBJ1-4; D gene unclear. V was pared by 6 bases and J by 11 bases, with 7 bases between. CDR1 MGHDK and CDR2 SYGVNS come from the germline V gene. This CDR3 has 10 amino acids. The CDR3 sequence: CASRAGKLFF. DNA for the CDR3: TGTGCCAGCAGGGCAGGCAAACTGTTTTTT.

This chain uses TRBV7-8 with TRBJ1-2; D is ambiguous. The CDR3 sequence is 13 residues long. V was trimmed by 0 bases and J by 6 bases, leaving 8 bases between them. Germline V CDR1 and CDR2: SGHVS, FQNEAQ. The CDR3 loop reads CASSLARFHGYTF. CDR3 nucleotide sequence: TGTGCCAGCAGCTTAGCGAGGTTTCATGGCTACACCTTC.

This rearrangement joins TRBV29-1 to TRBJ2-3; the match to TRBD2 covers 7 bases. Germline CDR1 is SQVTM and CDR2 is ANQGSEA. J lost 3 bases, V lost 4 bases, and 19 bases had no gene match. The CDR3 consists of 18 residues. The CDR3: CSVASRGGQAIFTDTQYF. The CDR3 nucleotides are TGCAGCGTTGCATCCCGCGGGGGTCAAGCTATTTTTACAGATACGCAGTATTTT.

This chain connects TRBV28 to TRBJ1-2; D is perhaps TRBD1 (6 bases). Germline CDR1 and CDR2: MDHEN and SYDVKM. The CDR3 totals 14 residues. The V and J ends lost 8 bases and 7 bases respectively, with 20 bases between them. CDR3 in DNA: TGTGCCAGCCTGGGGGGGCGCCCTGGGGTTGGCTACACCTTC. It is translated as CASLGGRPGVGYTF.

The genes are TRBV28 and TRBJ2-4; 11 nucleotides align to TRBD2. J lost 5 bases, V lost 5 bases, and 8 bases had no gene match. The germline V gene has CDR1 MDHEN and CDR2 SYDVKM. This CDR3 spans 16 amino acids. Here the CDR3 DNA reads TGTGCCAGCAGTAAGAGTAGCGGGAGGGCCGAAAACATTCAGTACTTC. The encoded protein is CASSKSSGRAENIQYF.

The chain employs TRBV25-1 and TRBJ2-1; tentative D call: TRBD1 (5 bases). V shed 8 bases and J shed 12 bases, with 14 bases lying between them. CDR3 size: 11 residues. Germline V gene sequence: CDR1 MGHDK, CDR2 SYGVNS. CDR3 loop: CASGARGMQFF. The DNA for the CDR3 is TGTGCCAGCGGGGCCCGTGGGATGCAGTTCTTC.

The chain uses TRBV6-5 and TRBJ2-1, with TRBD1 as a possible D gene (6 bases). V was shortened by 5 bases and J by 1 base, with 12 bases between the two germline ends. The CDR3 contains 15 residues. The germline V gene encodes CDR1 MNHEY and CDR2 SVGAGI. CDR3 DNA: TGTGCCAGCAGTCCCAGGGGCCCTTCCTACAATGAGCAGTTCTTC. Translated, it gives CASSPRGPSYNEQFF.

The gene calls are TRBV15 and TRBJ2-3, with TRBD2 identical over 7 bases. Per the germline V gene, CDR1 is LNHNV and CDR2 is YYDKDF (reference sequence). J lost 2 bases, V lost 1 base, and 9 bases had no gene match. The CDR3 spans 17 residues. The DNA for the CDR3 is TGTGCCACCAGCAGAGGGTTTGAGCGGGACCTCACAGATACGCAGTATTTT. Amino acids: CATSRGFERDLTDTQYF.

This clone has only a few counts. The chain employs TRBV7-6 and TRBJ2-5; 7 nucleotides match TRBD2. Germline trimming cut 4 bases from V and 5 bases from J; bases unmatched to any gene: 13. The germline V gene has CDR1 SGHVS and CDR2 FNYEAQ. The CDR3 is 16 amino acids. The CDR3 sequence is CASSSSSGGERETQYF. DNA of the CDR3: TGTGCCAGCAGCTCTTCTAGCGGAGGGGAGCGGGAGACCCAGTACTTC.

The chain recombines TRBV6-2 or TRBV6-3 with TRBJ2-7, with 8 bases that match TRBD1. The CDR3 extends over 15 amino acids. CDR1 is MNHEY, CDR2 SVGEGT, per germline. The J segment lost 2 bases and the V segment lost 5 bases, leaving 8 bases of the junction unmatched. CDR3 coding DNA: TGTGCCAGCAGTAAACCGGGACAGGAGACCTACGAGCAGTACTTC. Translated: CASSKPGQETYEQYF.